This T cell receptor (beta chain) was retrieved from a study of neurological immune-mediated disorders. 5'RACE generated cDNA with 10-nucleotide random UMIs. TCRdb independently ran MiXCR on the 5' RACE reads; one entry per CDR3 protein. The sample includes about 48,000 distinct CDR3 sequences, roughly 23% of them seen just once. Germline loops: CDR1 SGHRS, CDR2 YFSETQ. Deletions cut 3 bases from V and 0 bases from J, with 10 bases between. The CDR3 totals 14 residues. This clonotype appeared many times. This chain joins TRBV5-1 and TRBJ2-7; tentative D call: TRBD2 (6 bases). This TCR was sampled from a woman in her seventies in good health. The sequenced material came from PBMCs. CDR3 nucleotide sequence: TGCGCCAGCAGCTCGACCGGGGGCTCCTACGAGCAGTACTTC. It translates to CASSSTGGSYEQYF.